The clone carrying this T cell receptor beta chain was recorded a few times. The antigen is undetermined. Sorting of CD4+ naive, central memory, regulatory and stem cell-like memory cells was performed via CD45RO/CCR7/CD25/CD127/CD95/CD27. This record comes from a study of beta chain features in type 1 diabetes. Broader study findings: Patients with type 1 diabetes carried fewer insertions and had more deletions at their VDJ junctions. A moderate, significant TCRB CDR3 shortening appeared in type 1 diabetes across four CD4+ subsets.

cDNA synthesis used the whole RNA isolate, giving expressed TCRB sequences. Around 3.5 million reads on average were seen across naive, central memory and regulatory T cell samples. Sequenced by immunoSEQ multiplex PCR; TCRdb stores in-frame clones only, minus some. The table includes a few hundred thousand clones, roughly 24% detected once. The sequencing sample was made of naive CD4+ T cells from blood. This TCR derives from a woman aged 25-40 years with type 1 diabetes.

Here the CDR3 DNA reads TGTGCCAGTGGACTAGCGGGAGTCCTGAACGGGGAGCTGTTTTTT. This gives the protein CASGLAGVLNGELFF. The gene calls are TRBV19 and TRBJ2-2; TRBD2 aligns across 13 bases. The germline gives CDR1 LNHDA, CDR2 SQIVND (reference sequence). The V and J ends lost 8 bases and 7 bases, in that order; junction bases with no gene match: 7. The CDR3 totals 15 residues.